The T cell receptor beta chain under discussion was sequenced for a study of T cell repertoires in cytomegalovirus infection (dated by TCRdb to about 2019). Describing the broader study: The HLA type of each donor mattered for the analysis, because public TCR beta signatures pointed to carriage of CMV infection along with the matching HLA type.

CDR1 and CDR2, per the germline V gene (reference sequence), are DFQATT and SNEGSKA. The CDR3, cysteine through phenylalanine, is 14 amino acids long. This entry keeps only the CDR3 DNA: 42 bases, framed from base 1. V and J lose 5 bases and 2 bases, and a span of 16 bases separates them. Broad study findings and their caveats: In both this cohort and an independent roughly 330-donor cohort, the cumulative frequency of public TCR beta family members distinguished carriers of CMV infection plus the relevant HLA type. The ex vivo response was dominated by HLA-C-restricted CMV-specific TCR beta clonotypes, which also provided the single most frequent clonotype in two of eight donors.

Ten or more counts support this clonotype. This receptor's antigen is unknown. One base away there is no much larger clone; base qualities are not given. Reads for this sample came from an Illumina HiSeq 1500. TCRdb handled the public reads itself, with Q25 trimming in fastp and clone calling in MiXCR, and kept productive beta chains. Identical CDR3 protein sequences are pooled into one entry, listed with their most common genes and DNA. The sample includes some 150,000 distinct CDR3 sequences, with 5.5% to 7% observed a single time. The top ten hold more than 15% of the sample. Material: PBMCs. The chain is made from TRBV20-1 and TRBJ2-7, with the D segment identity uncertain. This receptor was taken from a human donor in good health (CMV status not recorded). Some clones in this sample may be carry-over from other donors' samples. The CDR3 region has the sequence CSAAVDPRAYEQYF. DNA sequence: TGCAGTGCTGCTGTGGACCCCCGGGCCTACGAGCAGTACTTC.